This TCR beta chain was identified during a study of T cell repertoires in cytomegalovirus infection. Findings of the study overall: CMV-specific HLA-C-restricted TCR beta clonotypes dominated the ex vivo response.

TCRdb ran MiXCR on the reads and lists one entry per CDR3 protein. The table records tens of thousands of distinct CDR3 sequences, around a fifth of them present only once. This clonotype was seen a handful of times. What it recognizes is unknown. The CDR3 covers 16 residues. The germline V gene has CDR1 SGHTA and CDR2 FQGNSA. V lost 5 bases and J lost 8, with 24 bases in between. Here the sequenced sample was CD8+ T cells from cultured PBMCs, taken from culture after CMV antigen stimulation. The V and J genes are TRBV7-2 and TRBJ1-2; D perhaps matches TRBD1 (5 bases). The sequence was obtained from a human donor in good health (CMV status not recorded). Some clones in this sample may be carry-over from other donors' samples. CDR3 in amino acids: CASSLQRQSRVGGYTF. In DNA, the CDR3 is TGTGCCAGCAGCCTGCAAAGGCAAAGCAGGGTTGGCGGCTACACCTTC. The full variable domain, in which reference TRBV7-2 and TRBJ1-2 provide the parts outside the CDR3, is GAGVSQSPSNKVTEKGKDVELRCDPISGHTALYWYRQSLGQGLEFLIYFQGNSAPDKSGLPSDRFSAERTGGSVSTLTIQRTQQEDSAVYLCASSLQRQSRVGGYTFGSGTRLTVV.